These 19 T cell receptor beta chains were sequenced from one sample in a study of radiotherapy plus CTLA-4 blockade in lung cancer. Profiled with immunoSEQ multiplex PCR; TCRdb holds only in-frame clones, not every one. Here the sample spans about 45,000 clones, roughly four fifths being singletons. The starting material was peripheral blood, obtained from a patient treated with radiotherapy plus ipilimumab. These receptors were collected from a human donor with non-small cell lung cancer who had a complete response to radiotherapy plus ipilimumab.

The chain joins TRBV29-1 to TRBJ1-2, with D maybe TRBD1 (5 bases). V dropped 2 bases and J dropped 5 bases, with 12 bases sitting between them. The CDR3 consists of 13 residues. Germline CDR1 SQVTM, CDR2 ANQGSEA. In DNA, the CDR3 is TGCAGCGTTGAACAGGGAATAGTGTATGGCTACACCTTC. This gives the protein CSVEQGIVYGYTF.

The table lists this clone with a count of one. The CDR3 protein is CASHGQGSLNEQFF. CDR3 bases: TGTGCCAGTCACGGACAGGGCTCCCTCAATGAGCAGTTCTTC. The chain couples TRBV7-9 to TRBJ2-1, with 8 bases matching TRBD1. Germline trimming cut 9 bases from V and 6 bases from J; bases unmatched to any gene: 10. The CDR3 spans 14 residues. Per germline, CDR1 SEHNR and CDR2 FQNEAQ (reference sequence).

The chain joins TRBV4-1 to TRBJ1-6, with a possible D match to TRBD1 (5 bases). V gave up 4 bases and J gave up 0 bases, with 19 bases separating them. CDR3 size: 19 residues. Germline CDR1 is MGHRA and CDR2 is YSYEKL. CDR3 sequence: CASSPNTGYLSSYNSPLHF. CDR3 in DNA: TGCGCCAGCAGCCCAAATACAGGCTACCTAAGCTCCTATAATTCACCCCTCCACTTT.

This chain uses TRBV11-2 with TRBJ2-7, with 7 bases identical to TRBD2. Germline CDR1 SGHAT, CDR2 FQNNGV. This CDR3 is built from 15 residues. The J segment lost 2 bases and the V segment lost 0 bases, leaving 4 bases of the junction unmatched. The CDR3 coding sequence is TGTGCCAGCAGCTTAGAGCGGGAGACCACCTACGAGCAGTACTTC. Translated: CASSLERETTYEQYF. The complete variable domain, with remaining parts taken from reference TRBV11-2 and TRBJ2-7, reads EAGVAQSPRYKIIEKRQSVAFWCNPISGHATLYWYQQILGQGPKLLIQFQNNGVVDDSQLPKDRFSAERLKGVDSTLKIQPAKLEDSAVYLCASSLERETTYEQYFGPGTRLTVT.

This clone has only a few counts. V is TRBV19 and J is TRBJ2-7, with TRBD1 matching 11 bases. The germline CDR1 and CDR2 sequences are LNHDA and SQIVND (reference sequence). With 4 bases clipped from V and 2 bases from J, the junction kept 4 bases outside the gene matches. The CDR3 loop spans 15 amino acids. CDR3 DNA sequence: TGTGCCAGTAGTACCTGGACAGGGGGCGCCTACGAGCAGTACTTC. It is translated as CASSTWTGGAYEQYF.

The CDR3 DNA sequence: TGTGCCAGCAGCCCGGGAGGAGCGGACAATCAGCCCCAGCATTTT. It yields the protein CASSPGGADNQPQHF. The gene calls are TRBV5-6 and TRBJ1-5, with D uncertain. With 4 bases removed from V and 3 bases from J, the gap between germline ends came to 14 bases. Germline CDR1 SGHDT, CDR2 YYEEEE. CDR3 size: 15 residues.

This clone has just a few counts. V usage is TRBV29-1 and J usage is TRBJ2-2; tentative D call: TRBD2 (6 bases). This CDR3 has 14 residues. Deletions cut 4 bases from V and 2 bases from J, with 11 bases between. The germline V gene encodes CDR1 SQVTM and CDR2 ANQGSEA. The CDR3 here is CSVAPGLNTGELFF. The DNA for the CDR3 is TGCAGCGTTGCCCCGGGACTTAACACCGGGGAGCTGTTTTTT.

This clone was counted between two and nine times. The CDR3 DNA reads TGTGCCAGCACCGAGACAGGGTCTGGGGAGCAGTACTTC. Translation: CASTETGSGEQYF. This rearrangement joins TRBV6-5 to TRBJ2-7, with 7 bases that match TRBD1. Germline lookup yields CDR1 MNHEY and CDR2 SVGAGI. Trimming removed 7 bases from V and 7 bases from J; junction bases left unmatched: 10. The CDR3 spans 13 residues.

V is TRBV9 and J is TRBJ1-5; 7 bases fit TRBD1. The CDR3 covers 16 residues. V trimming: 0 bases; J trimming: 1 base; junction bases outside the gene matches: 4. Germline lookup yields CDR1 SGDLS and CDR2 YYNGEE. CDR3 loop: CASSVGDSASNQPQHF. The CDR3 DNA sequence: TGTGCCAGCAGCGTAGGGGACAGCGCAAGCAATCAGCCCCAGCATTTT.

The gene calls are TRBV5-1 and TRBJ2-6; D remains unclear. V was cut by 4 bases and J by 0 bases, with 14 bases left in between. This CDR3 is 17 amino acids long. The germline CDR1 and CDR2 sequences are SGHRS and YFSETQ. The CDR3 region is CASSTLATGSGANVLTF. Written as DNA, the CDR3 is TGCGCCAGCAGCACACTCGCGACGGGCTCTGGGGCCAACGTCCTGACTTTC.

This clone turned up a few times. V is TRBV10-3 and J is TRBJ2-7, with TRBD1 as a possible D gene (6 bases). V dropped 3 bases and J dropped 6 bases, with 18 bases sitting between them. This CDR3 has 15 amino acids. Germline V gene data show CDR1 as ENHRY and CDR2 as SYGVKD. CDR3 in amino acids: CAISDQTGRKAEQYF. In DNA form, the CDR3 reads TGTGCCATCAGTGACCAAACAGGGCGGAAAGCCGAGCAGTACTTC.

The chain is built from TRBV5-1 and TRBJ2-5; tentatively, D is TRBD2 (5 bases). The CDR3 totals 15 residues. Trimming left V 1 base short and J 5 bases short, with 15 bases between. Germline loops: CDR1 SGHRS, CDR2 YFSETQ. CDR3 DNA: TGCGCCAGCAGCTTGTTTGGCCCATCGGGGGAGACCCAGTACTTC. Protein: CASSLFGPSGETQYF.

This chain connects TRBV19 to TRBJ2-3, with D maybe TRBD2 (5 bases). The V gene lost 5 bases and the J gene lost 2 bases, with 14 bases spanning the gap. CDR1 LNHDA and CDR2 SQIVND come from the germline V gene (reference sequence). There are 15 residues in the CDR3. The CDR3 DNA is TGTGCCAGTAGTGGGGTAGCGCAAAACACAGATACGCAGTATTTT. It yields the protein CASSGVAQNTDTQYF.

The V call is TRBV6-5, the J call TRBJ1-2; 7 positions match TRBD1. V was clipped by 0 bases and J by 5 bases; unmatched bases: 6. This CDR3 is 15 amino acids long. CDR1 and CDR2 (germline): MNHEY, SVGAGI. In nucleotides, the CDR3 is TGTGCCAGCAGTTACTCCGACAGGGAGCGGTATGGCTACACCTTC. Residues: CASSYSDRERYGYTF.

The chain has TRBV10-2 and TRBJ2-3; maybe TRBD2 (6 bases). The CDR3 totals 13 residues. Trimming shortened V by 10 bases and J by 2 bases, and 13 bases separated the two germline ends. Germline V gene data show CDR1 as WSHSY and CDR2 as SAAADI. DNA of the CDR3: TGCGCCACCGGGACTTATCTCACAGATACGCAGTATTTT. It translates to CATGTYLTDTQYF.

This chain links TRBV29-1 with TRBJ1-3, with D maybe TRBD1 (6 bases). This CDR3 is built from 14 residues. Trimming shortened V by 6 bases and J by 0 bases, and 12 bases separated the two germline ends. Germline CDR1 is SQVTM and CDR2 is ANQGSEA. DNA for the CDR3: TGCAGCGTCCGGGGACAACTCTCTGGAAACACCATATATTTT. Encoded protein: CSVRGQLSGNTIYF. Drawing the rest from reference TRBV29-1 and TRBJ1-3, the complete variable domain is SAVISQKPSRDICQRGTSLTIQCQVDSQVTMMFWYRQQPGQSLTLIATANQGSEATYESGFVIDKFPISRPNLTFSTLTVSNMSPEDSSIYLCSVRGQLSGNTIYFGEGSWLTVV.

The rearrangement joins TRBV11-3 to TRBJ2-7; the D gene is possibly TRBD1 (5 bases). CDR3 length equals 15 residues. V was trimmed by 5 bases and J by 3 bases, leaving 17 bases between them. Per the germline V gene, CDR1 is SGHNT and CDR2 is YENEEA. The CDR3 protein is CASSLMQGGNYEQYF. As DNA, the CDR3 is TGTGCCAGCAGCCTAATGCAGGGCGGAAACTACGAGCAGTACTTC.

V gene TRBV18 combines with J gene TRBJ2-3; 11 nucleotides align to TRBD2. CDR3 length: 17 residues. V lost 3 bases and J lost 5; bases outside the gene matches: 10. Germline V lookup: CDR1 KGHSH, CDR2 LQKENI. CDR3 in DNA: TGTGCCAGCTCACCGGGACTTAGCGGGGGGGCCGGAGATACGCAGTATTTT. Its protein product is CASSPGLSGGAGDTQYF.

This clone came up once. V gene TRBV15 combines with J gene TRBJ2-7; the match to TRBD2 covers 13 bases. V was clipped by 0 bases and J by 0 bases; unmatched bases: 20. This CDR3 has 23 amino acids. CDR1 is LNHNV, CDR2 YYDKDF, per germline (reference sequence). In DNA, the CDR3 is TGTGCCACCAGCAGAGATGCGAGACATTTGGGACTAGCGGGGAGTCACCTCTCCTACGAGCAGTACTTC. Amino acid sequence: CATSRDARHLGLAGSHLSYEQYF.